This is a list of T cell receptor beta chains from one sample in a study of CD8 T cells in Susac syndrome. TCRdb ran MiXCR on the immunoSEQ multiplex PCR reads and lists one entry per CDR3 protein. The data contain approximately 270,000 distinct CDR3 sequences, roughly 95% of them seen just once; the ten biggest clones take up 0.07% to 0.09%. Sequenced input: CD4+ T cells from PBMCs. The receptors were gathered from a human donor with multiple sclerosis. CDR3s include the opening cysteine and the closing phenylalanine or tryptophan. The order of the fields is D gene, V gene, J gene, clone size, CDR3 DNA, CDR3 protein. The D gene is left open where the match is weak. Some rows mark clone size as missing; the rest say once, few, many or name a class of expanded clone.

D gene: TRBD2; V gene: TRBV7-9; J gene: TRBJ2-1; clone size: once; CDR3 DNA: TGTGCCAGCAGCTTAGATCTTAGCGGGGGCCAGTACAATGAGCAGTTCTTC; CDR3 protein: CASSLDLSGGQYNEQFF
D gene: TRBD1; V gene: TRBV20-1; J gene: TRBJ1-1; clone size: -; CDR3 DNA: TGCAGTGCTAGAGATCGGCGACAGGGGCCTGAAGCTTTCTTT; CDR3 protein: CSARDRRQGPEAFF
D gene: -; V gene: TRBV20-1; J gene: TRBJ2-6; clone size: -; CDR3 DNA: TGCAGTGCTAACTACCCCGGTTCTGGGGCCAACGTCCTGACTTTC; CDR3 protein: CSANYPGSGANVLTF
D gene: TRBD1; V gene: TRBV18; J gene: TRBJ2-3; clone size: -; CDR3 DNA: TGTGCCAGCTCACCCGGACAGGGGGTTACAGATACGCAGTATTTT; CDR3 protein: CASSPGQGVTDTQYF
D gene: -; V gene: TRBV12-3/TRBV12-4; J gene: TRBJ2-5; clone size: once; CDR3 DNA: TGTGCCAGCAGTCGAGGAACGGCGAGTGAGTACTTC; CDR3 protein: CASSRGTASEYF
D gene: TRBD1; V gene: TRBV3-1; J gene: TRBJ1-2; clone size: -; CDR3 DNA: TGTGCCAGCAGCCAAGGAGACGACAGGGACCCTGGCTACACCTTC; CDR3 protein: CASSQGDDRDPGYTF
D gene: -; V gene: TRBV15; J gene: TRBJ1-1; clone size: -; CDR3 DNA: TGTGCCACCGCCGCGGGGGCTAACACTGAAGCTTTCTTT; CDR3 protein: CATAAGANTEAFF
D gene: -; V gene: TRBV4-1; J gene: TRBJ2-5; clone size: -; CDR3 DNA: TGCGCCAGCAGCCAACTAGTAGGGGAGACCCAGTACTTC; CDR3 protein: CASSQLVGETQYF
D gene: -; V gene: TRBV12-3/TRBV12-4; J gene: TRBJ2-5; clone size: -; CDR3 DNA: TGTGCCAGCAGTCCCCGGACCCAGGGCGGCGAGACCCAGTACTTC; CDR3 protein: CASSPRTQGGETQYF
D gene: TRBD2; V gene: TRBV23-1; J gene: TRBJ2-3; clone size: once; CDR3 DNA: TGCGCCAGCAGTCAATCCCCCTCGGGGGGGGTGGTAGATACGCAGTATTTT; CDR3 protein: CASSQSPSGGVVDTQYF
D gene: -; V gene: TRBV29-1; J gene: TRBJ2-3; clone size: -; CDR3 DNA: TGCAGCGTTGATCGCCTCACAGATACGCAGTATTTT; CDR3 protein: CSVDRLTDTQYF
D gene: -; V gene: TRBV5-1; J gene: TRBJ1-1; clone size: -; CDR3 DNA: TGCGCCAGCAGCTTGATAGCAGTGAACACTGAAGCTTTCTTT; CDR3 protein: CASSLIAVNTEAFF
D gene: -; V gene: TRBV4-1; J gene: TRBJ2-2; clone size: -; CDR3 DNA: TGCGCCAGCAGCCAAGAAGGGATTATGGCCGGGGAGCTGTTTTTT; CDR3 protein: CASSQEGIMAGELFF
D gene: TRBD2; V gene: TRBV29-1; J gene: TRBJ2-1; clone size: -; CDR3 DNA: TGCAGCGTTGTGGGATTAGCGGGAGATCTTGAGCAGTTCTTC; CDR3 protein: CSVVGLAGDLEQFF
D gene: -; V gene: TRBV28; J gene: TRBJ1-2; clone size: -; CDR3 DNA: TGTGCCAGCAGTGTCCTGGGGAGTGGCTACACCTTC; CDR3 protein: CASSVLGSGYTF